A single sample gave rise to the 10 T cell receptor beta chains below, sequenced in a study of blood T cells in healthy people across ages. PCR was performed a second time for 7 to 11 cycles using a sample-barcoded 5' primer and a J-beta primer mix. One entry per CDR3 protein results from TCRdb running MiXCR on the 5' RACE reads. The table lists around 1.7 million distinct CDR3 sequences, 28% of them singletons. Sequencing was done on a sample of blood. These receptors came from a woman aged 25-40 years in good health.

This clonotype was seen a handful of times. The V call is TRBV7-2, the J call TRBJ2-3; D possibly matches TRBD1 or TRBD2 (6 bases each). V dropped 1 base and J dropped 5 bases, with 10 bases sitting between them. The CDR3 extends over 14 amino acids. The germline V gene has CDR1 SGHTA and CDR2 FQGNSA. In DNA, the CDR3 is TGTGCCAGCAGCTTAGTTAAGGGGGGAGATACGCAGTATTTT. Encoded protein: CASSLVKGGDTQYF.

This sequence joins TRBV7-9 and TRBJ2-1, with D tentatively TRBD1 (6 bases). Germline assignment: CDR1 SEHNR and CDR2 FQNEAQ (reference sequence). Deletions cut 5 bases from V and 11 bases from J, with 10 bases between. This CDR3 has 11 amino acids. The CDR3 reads CASSPRDKQFF. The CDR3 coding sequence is TGTGCCAGCAGCCCCCGGGACAAGCAGTTCTTC.

The CDR3 reads CASSLEGQRGNEQFF. The CDR3, as DNA: TGTGCCAGCAGCTTGGAGGGACAGAGGGGGAATGAGCAGTTCTTC. This chain links TRBV5-5 with TRBJ2-1, with 7 bases aligning to TRBD1. The V segment lost 0 bases and the J segment 7 bases; nucleotides outside the gene matches: 7. The CDR3 is 15 residues long. Germline loops: CDR1 SGHKS, CDR2 YYEKEE (reference sequence).

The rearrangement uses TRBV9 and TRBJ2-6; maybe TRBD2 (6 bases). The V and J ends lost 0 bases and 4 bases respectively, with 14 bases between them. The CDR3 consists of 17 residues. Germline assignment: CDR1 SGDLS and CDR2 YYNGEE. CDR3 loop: CASSVDGGVSGANVLTF. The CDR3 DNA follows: TGTGCCAGCAGCGTAGACGGCGGGGTGTCAGGGGCCAACGTCCTGACTTTC.

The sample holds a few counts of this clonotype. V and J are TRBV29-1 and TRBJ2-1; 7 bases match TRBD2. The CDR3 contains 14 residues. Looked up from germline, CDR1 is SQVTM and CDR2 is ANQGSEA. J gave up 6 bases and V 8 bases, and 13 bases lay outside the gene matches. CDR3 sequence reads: CSTTSFIGRNEQFF. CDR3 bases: TGCAGCACGACTAGCTTCATCGGGCGCAATGAGCAGTTCTTC.

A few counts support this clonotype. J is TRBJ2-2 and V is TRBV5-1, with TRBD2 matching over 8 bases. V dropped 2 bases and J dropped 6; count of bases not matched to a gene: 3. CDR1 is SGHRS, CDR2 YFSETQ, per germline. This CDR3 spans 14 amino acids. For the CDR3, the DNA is TGCGCCAGCAGCTTCTGGCGGGGGGCCGGGGAGCTGTTTTTT. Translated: CASSFWRGAGELFF. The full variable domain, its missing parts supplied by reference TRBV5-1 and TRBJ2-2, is KAGVTQTPRYLIKTRGQQVTLSCSPISGHRSVSWYQQTPGQGLQFLFEYFSETQRNKGNFPGRFSGRQFSNSRSEMNVSTLELGDSALYLCASSFWRGAGELFFGEGSRLTVL.

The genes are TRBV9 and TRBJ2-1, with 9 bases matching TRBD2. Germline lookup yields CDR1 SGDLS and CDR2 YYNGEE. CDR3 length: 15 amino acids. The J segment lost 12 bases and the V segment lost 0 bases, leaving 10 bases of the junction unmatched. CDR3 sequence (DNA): TGTGCCAGCAGCGTAGGCGGGAGGGCCTCGGATGGGCAGTTCTTC. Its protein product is CASSVGGRASDGQFF.

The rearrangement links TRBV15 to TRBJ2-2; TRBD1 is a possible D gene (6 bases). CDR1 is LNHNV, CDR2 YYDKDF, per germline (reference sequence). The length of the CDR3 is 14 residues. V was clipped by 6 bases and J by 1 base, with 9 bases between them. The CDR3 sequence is CATSMGQNTGELFF. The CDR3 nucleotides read TGTGCCACCAGTATGGGACAGAACACCGGGGAGCTGTTTTTT.

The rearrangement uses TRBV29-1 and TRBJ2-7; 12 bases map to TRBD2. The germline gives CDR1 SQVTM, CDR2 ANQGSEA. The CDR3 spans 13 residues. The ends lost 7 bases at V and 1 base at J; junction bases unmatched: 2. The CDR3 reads CSGGLAGSYEQYF. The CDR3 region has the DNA TGCAGCGGGGGACTAGCGGGTTCCTACGAGCAGTACTTC.

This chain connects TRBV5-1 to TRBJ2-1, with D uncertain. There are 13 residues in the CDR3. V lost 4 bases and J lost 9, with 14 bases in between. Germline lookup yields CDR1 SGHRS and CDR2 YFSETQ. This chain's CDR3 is CASSATIDGEQFF. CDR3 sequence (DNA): TGCGCCAGCAGCGCCACGATAGACGGTGAGCAGTTCTTC.